A selection of T cell receptor beta chains follows, all from one sample in a study of CD8 T cells in ankylosing spondylitis. TCRdb independently ran MiXCR on the 5' RACE reads; one entry per CDR3 protein. The sample lists some 800,000 distinct CDR3 sequences; over 9.5% were seen once. Source material: blood, either unsorted or a sorted T cell fraction (not recorded which). The source of these receptors is a male donor with ankylosing spondylitis. Both conserved end residues are trimmed from each CDR3. Each record gives: V gene, J gene, CDR3 protein.

TRBV5-1	TRBJ2-5	ASSPPGQGKTQY
TRBV6-2/TRBV6-3	TRBJ2-5	ASNNRRDRETQY
TRBV20-1	TRBJ2-7	SAISSHEQY
TRBV5-1	TRBJ2-7	ASSLSGLDEQY
TRBV27	TRBJ2-5	ASSSQQWKETQY
TRBV20-1	TRBJ2-5	SARTSDQETQY
TRBV7-3	TRBJ1-1	ASSPDRFEHF
TRBV11-3	TRBJ2-7	ASSPPGGREQY
TRBV6-1	TRBJ1-6	ATNTGWDSPLH
TRBV29-1	TRBJ1-4	SVEDRTTNEKLF
TRBV12-3/TRBV12-4	TRBJ1-5	ASGPRGGINQPQH
TRBV5-1	TRBJ1-6	ASSLAGRVDSPLH
TRBV7-2	TRBJ1-2	ASSQRTGTHGYT
TRBV6-5	TRBJ2-3	ASSLADTDTQY
TRBV20-1	TRBJ2-5	SASTWGTQY
TRBV20-1	TRBJ1-5	SASRQSYQPQH
TRBV7-8	TRBJ2-1	ASSPGASPYNEQF
TRBV20-1	TRBJ1-2	SASGTENYGYT
TRBV20-1	TRBJ1-1	SAIGAGANTEAF
TRBV6-1	TRBJ1-3	ASRRVPSGNTIY
TRBV7-8	TRBJ2-6	ASSLVPPITGANVLT
TRBV7-9	TRBJ2-1	ASRMGPYNEQF
TRBV27	TRBJ2-1	ASSLSVNRGHEQF
TRBV27	TRBJ2-7	ASRRDGTYEQY
TRBV20-1	TRBJ1-5	SASEPDQPQH
TRBV9	TRBJ2-3	ASSVGQVGDTQY
TRBV6-1	TRBJ1-4	ASHRPAPNEKLF
TRBV2	TRBJ2-3	ASKLERDTQY
TRBV18	TRBJ2-1	ASSPEGGDNEQF